This paragraph reports one T cell receptor beta chain. Its antigen remains unknown. The sample comes from a study of cytomegalovirus exposure and HLA in healthy donors. For the study at large: Early released data comprised about 84 million unique TCRs from HLA-typed donors. Whole-study findings and limits: The presence/absence work took it that sequencing depth was about the same across donors. An analysis done earlier found most TCR beta V segments productive about 87% or about 30% of the time. Cytomegalovirus-associated status was assigned to about 180 TCR beta chains.

This CDR3 region has 14 residues. The germline V gene has CDR1 LGHNA and CDR2 YNFKEQ. The J segment lost 5 bases and the V segment lost 4 bases, leaving 7 bases of the junction unmatched. The PCR contained 60 Vbeta and 13 Jbeta primers. Using immunoSEQ multiplex PCR, the repertoire was profiled, and TCRdb retains in-frame clones only, with some absent. There are 85,000 to 100,000 clones in the sample; roughly 86% occur only once, and roughly 9% lies in the top ten. The V and J genes are TRBV4-2 and TRBJ2-5; TRBD2 aligns across 7 bases. This TCR was recovered from a man aged 30 to 39 in good health and CMV-seropositive. Sequencing was carried out using PBMCs. The chain's CDR3 is CASSPTGGSETQYF. The CDR3 DNA reads TGTGCCAGCAGCCCAACGGGGGGTTCGGAGACCCAGTACTTC.